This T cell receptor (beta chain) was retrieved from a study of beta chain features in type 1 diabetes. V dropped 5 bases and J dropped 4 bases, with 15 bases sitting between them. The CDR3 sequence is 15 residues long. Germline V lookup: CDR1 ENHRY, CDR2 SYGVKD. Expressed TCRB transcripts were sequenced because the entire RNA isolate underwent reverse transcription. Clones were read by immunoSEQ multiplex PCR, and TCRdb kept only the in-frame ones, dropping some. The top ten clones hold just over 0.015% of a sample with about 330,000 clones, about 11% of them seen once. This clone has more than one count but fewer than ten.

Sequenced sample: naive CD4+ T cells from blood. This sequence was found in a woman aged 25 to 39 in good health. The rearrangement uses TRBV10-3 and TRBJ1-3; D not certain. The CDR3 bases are TGTGCCATCAGTCCCCCCCCAATGCTAGGAAACACCATATATTTT. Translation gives CAISPPPMLGNTIYF.